One sample yielded the 15 T cell receptor beta chains listed below, sequenced in a study of cytomegalovirus exposure and HLA in healthy donors. The PCR contained 60 Vbeta and 13 Jbeta primers. Clones were sequenced by immunoSEQ multiplex PCR, and TCRdb holds only the in-frame ones, with some missing. This table has some 140,000 clones, 76% appearing once. Material: PBMCs. These receptors were collected from a female donor in good health and CMV-seropositive.

V is TRBV4-2 and J is TRBJ2-1, with TRBD2 matching over 9 bases. V shed 1 base, J shed 2 bases, and the junction held 9 bases outside the gene matches. Per germline, CDR1 LGHNA and CDR2 YNFKEQ. The CDR3 consists of 18 residues. The CDR3 DNA reads as TGTGCCAGCAGCCAAGTTTGGGCGGGGGGGTCCCCCTACAATGAGCAGTTCTTC. It yields the protein CASSQVWAGGSPYNEQFF.

This rearrangement joins TRBV30 to TRBJ1-5, with TRBD1 matching over 10 bases. CDR3 length equals 16 residues. Trimming took 2 bases from V and 3 from J; bases not matched to a gene: 7. Germline loops: CDR1 GTSNPN, CDR2 SVGIG (reference sequence). The CDR3 coding sequence is TGTGCCTGGAGTCCTACCGGGACAGGGGTCAATCAGCCCCAGCATTTT. Translated: CAWSPTGTGVNQPQHF.

This clone was detected a few times. The chain couples TRBV28 to TRBJ2-7; 8 nucleotides align to TRBD1. V dropped 3 bases and J dropped 6; count of bases not matched to a gene: 4. The CDR3 is 13 amino acids. Germline values: CDR1 MDHEN, CDR2 SYDVKM. CDR3 in amino acids: CASSLGRGREQYF. CDR3 DNA sequence: TGTGCCAGCAGTTTGGGCAGGGGGCGCGAGCAGTACTTC.

The chain links TRBV28 to TRBJ2-2; tentative D call: TRBD1 (6 bases). The germline V and J ends were trimmed by 4 bases and 2 bases, with 8 bases remaining between them. The CDR3 length is 14 residues. CDR1 is MDHEN, CDR2 SYDVKM, per germline. The CDR3 region has the DNA TGTGCCAGCAGTTACAGGGTCAACACCGGGGAGCTGTTTTTT. Protein sequence: CASSYRVNTGELFF.

Only a few counts were recorded for this clone. The chain uses TRBV28 and TRBJ2-3, with D perhaps matching TRBD2 (6 bases). Germline-derived CDR1 and CDR2 are MDHEN and SYDVKM. V lost 8 bases to trimming and J lost 2 bases, with 17 bases between them. CDR3 length: 15 residues. The CDR3 DNA reads TGTGCCAGCGGGCCCTGGCGGGGATTCACAGATACGCAGTATTTT. Translated, it gives CASGPWRGFTDTQYF. The full variable domain, with the rest looked up from reference TRBV28 and TRBJ2-3, is DVKVTQSSRYLVKRTGEKVFLECVQDMDHENMFWYRQDPGLGLRLIYFSYDVKMKEKGDIPEGYSVSREKKERFSLILESASTNQTSMYLCASGPWRGFTDTQYFGPGTRLTVL.

This chain joins TRBV4-1 and TRBJ2-7; D perhaps matches TRBD1 (7 bases). Trimming left V 5 bases short and J 3 bases short, with 17 bases between. This CDR3 spans 15 amino acids. Germline CDR1 MGHRA, CDR2 YSYEKL. Here the CDR3 DNA reads TGCGCCAGCAGCACTCAAGGGGGGACAGACTACGAGCAGTACTTC. Encoded protein: CASSTQGGTDYEQYF.

The chain joins TRBV18 to TRBJ2-5; tentatively, D is TRBD2 (7 bases). V lost 2 bases and J 6 bases, leaving 13 bases between the germline ends. The CDR3 is 14 amino acids. Germline V gene data show CDR1 as KGHSH and CDR2 as LQKENI. The CDR3 is CASSPLGGRQTQYF. The CDR3 DNA sequence: TGTGCCAGCTCACCATTGGGGGGGCGGCAGACCCAGTACTTC.

This chain links TRBV30 with TRBJ2-1; D uncertain. The V end lost 0 bases, the J end lost 0 bases, and 6 bases lay between the germline ends. This CDR3 comprises 14 residues. The germline CDR1 and CDR2 sequences are GTSNPN and SVGIG (reference sequence). The CDR3 nucleotides are TGTGCCTGGAGTGTAGTGAGCTCCTACAATGAGCAGTTCTTC. Its translation is CAWSVVSSYNEQFF.

Here the CDR3 reads CASSLSLSGGETQYF. In DNA, the CDR3 is TGCGCCAGCAGCTTGTCCCTATCAGGAGGCGAGACCCAGTACTTC. The chain employs TRBV5-1 and TRBJ2-5; D is perhaps TRBD2 (5 bases). CDR3 length: 15 amino acids. The germline CDR1 and CDR2 sequences are SGHRS and YFSETQ. Between the trimmed V and J ends, which lost 1 base and 5 bases, there was a span of 15 bases.

The rearrangement links TRBV6-1 to TRBJ2-1, with 10 bases that match TRBD1. CDR3 length: 19 residues. Per the germline V gene, CDR1 is MNHNS and CDR2 is SASEGT. V trimming: 3 bases; J trimming: 2 bases; junction bases outside the gene matches: 13. This CDR3 is CASSDRQGARPTAYNEQFF. The CDR3 region has the DNA TGTGCCAGCAGTGACCGACAGGGGGCTCGACCAACTGCCTACAATGAGCAGTTCTTC.

V gene TRBV7-9 combines with J gene TRBJ2-7; the D gene is possibly TRBD2 (6 bases). The CDR3 runs to 13 residues. The germline gives CDR1 SEHNR, CDR2 FQNEAQ (reference sequence). V was shortened by 4 bases and J by 3 bases, with 10 bases between the two germline ends. The CDR3 loop is CASSWQEGYEQYF. CDR3 in DNA: TGTGCCAGCAGCTGGCAGGAGGGCTACGAGCAGTACTTC. Looking up the rest from reference TRBV7-9 and TRBJ2-7 gives the full variable domain: DTGVSQNPRHKITKRGQNVTFRCDPISEHNRLYWYRQTLGQGPEFLTYFQNEAQLEKSRLLSDRFSAERPKGSFSTLEIQRTEQGDSAMYLCASSWQEGYEQYFGPGTRLTVT.

The chain carries TRBV19 and TRBJ1-2, with a tentative D call TRBD1 (5 bases). The CDR3 covers 16 residues. Germline CDR1 LNHDA, CDR2 SQIVND (reference sequence). Trimming removed 4 bases at V and 0 bases at J, with 15 bases between. The CDR3 reads CASSSQGRPANYGYTF. CDR3 DNA: TGTGCCAGTAGTAGTCAGGGAAGGCCGGCTAACTATGGCTACACCTTC.

V is TRBV10-3 and J is TRBJ1-6; D possibly corresponds to TRBD1 (6 bases). The CDR3 runs 13 residues. The germline V and J ends were trimmed by 7 bases and 7 bases, with 11 bases remaining between them. Germline CDR1 and CDR2: ENHRY and SYGVKD. DNA of the CDR3: TGTGCCATCACTGGACAGCTAAATTCACCCCTCCACTTT. This sequence encodes CAITGQLNSPLHF.

The chain combines TRBV2 with TRBJ2-6, with D possibly being TRBD2 (5 bases). The CDR3 sequence is 14 residues long. V lost 7 bases and J lost 0, with 7 bases in between. The V gene's germline CDR1 is SNHLY and CDR2 FYNNEI. The chain's CDR3 is CASKRDSGANVLTF. As DNA, the CDR3 is TGTGCCAGCAAACGGGACTCTGGGGCCAACGTCCTGACTTTC.

This chain joins TRBV7-8 and TRBJ1-5; 7 bases match TRBD1. This CDR3 contains 16 residues. The V segment lost 1 base and the J segment 6 bases; nucleotides outside the gene matches: 9. The germline V gene encodes CDR1 SGHVS and CDR2 FQNEAQ. For the CDR3, the DNA is TGTGCCAGCAGCTTAGTCGCCCCGGCAGGGGGTCAGCCCCAGCATTTT. Residues: CASSLVAPAGGQPQHF.